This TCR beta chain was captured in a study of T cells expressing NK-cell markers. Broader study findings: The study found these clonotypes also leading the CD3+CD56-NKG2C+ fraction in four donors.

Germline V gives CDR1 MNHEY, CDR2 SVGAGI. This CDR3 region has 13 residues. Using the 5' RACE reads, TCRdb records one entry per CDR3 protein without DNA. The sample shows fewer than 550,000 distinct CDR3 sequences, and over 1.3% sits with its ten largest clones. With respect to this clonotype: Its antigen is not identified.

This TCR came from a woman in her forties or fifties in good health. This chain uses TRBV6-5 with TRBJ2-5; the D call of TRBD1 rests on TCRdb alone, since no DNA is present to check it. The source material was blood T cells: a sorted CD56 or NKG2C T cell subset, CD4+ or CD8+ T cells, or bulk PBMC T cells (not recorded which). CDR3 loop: CASRIGAVETQYF.